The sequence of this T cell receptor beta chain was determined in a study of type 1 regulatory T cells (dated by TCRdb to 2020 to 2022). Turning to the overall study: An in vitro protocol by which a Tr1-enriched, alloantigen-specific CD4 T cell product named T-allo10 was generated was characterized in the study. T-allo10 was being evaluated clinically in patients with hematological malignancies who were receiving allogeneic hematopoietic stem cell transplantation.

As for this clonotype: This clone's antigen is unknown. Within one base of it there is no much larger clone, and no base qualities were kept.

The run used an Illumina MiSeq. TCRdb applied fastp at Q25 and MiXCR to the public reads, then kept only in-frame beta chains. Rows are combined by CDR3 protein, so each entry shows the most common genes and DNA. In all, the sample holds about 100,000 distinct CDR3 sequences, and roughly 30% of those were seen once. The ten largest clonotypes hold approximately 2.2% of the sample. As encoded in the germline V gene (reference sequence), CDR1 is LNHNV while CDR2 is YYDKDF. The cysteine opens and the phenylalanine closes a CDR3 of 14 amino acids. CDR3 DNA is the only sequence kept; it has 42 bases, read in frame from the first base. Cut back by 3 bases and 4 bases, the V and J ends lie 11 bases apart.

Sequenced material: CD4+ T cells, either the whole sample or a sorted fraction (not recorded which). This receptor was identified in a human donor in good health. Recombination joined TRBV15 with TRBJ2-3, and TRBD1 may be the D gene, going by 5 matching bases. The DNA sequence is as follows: TGTGCCACCAGCAGGCTAGACAGCCCAGATACGCAGTATTTT. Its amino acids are CATSRLDSPDTQYF.